Listed here are 11 T cell receptor beta chains from one sample, sequenced in a study of regulatory T cells in long-lasting Graves disease. Indicated time point: newly diagnosed GD, antithyroid drugs for less than 3 months. PBMCs provided the RNA from which the TCR library was made. Construction of the TCR beta libraries employed iRepertoire HTBI primers in conjunction with Arm-PCR of CDR3 regions. Via MiXCR, TCRdb re-called the multiplex PCR reads, giving one row per CDR3 protein. Found here are 400,000 to 500,000 distinct CDR3 sequences, around 13% of them singletons; the top ten hold about 15%. The sample was also linked to a second study, of T cells in Graves' hyperthyroidism and ophthalmopathy.

The source material was peripheral blood mononuclear cells (PBMCs), sampled at new diagnosis, from a patient treated with antithyroid drugs. These receptors were taken from a woman in her fifties or sixties with Graves disease.

The chain links TRBV27 to TRBJ1-6; 11 nucleotides align to TRBD1. CDR3 length equals 15 residues. Germline V CDR1 and CDR2: MNHEY, SMNVEV (reference sequence). J lost 10 bases, V lost 4 bases, and 6 bases had no gene match. CDR3 bases: TGTGCCAGCAGTTGGAGGACAGGGGGCTTCTCACCCCTCCACTTT. This gives the protein CASSWRTGGFSPLHF.

This rearrangement joins TRBV11-3 to TRBJ2-1; possible D gene TRBD1, 6 bases. This CDR3 spans 23 amino acids. The germline V gene encodes CDR1 SGHNT and CDR2 YENEEA. Trimming left V 0 bases short and J 3 bases short, with 33 bases between. The DNA for the CDR3 is TGTGCCAGCAGCTTAGATCGCCCTACCTTGGGTCAGACGTCCGGACAGAACTACAATGAGCAGTTCTTC. Residues: CASSLDRPTLGQTSGQNYNEQFF.

This clonotype was observed a few times. The chain links TRBV19 to TRBJ2-7, with TRBD1 matching over 7 bases. The V gene's germline CDR1 is LNHDA and CDR2 SQIVND (reference sequence). The CDR3 is 13 residues long. With 4 bases clipped from V and 3 bases from J, the junction kept 3 bases outside the gene matches. The CDR3 loop is CASSKTGSYEQYF. The CDR3 DNA is TGTGCCAGTAGTAAGACAGGGAGCTACGAGCAGTACTTC.

This clonotype was seen repeatedly, ten times or more. The chain has TRBV29-1 and TRBJ1-4; 11 bases fit TRBD1. V was clipped by 6 bases and J by 7 bases; unmatched bases: 4. The CDR3 is 13 residues long. Germline CDR1 reads SQVTM; CDR2 reads ANQGSEA. Here the CDR3 DNA reads TGCAGCGTCGACGGACAGGGGGCTGAAAAACTGTTTTTT. This encodes CSVDGQGAEKLFF. Filled out from reference TRBV29-1 and TRBJ1-4, the complete variable domain reads SAVISQKPSRDICQRGTSLTIQCQVDSQVTMMFWYRQQPGQSLTLIATANQGSEATYESGFVIDKFPISRPNLTFSTLTVSNMSPEDSSIYLCSVDGQGAEKLFFGSGTQLSVL.

The rearrangement links TRBV29-1 to TRBJ1-5; TRBD1 might be the D (6 bases). Trimming left V 7 bases short and J 6 bases short, with 13 bases between. The germline V gene has CDR1 SQVTM and CDR2 ANQGSEA. The CDR3 covers 12 residues. In DNA, the CDR3 is TGCAGCGCCTCAGGGGAAGGTCAGCCCCAGCATTTT. It encodes CSASGEGQPQHF. Supplemented by reference TRBV29-1 and TRBJ1-5, the full variable domain reads SAVISQKPSRDICQRGTSLTIQCQVDSQVTMMFWYRQQPGQSLTLIATANQGSEATYESGFVIDKFPISRPNLTFSTLTVSNMSPEDSSIYLCSASGEGQPQHFGDGTRLSIL.

This clonotype was counted a few times. The rearrangement joins TRBV3-1 to TRBJ1-5, with D hard to call. This CDR3 region has 15 residues. Looked up from germline, CDR1 is LGHDT and CDR2 is YNNKEL (reference sequence). Trimming removed 1 base from V and 4 bases from J, with 11 bases in between. The CDR3: CASSQGVQLNQPQHF. The CDR3, as DNA: TGTGCCAGCAGCCAAGGGGTTCAGTTGAATCAGCCCCAGCATTTT.

This clonotype was found many times. This chain connects TRBV20-1 to TRBJ2-1; D might be TRBD2 (6 bases). V was shortened by 3 bases and J by 0 bases, with 9 bases between the two germline ends. The germline CDR1 and CDR2 sequences are DFQATT and SNEGSKA (reference sequence). This CDR3 contains 14 residues. CDR3 nucleotides: TGCAGTGCTAGTTGGGACTCCTCCTACAATGAGCAGTTCTTC. It encodes CSASWDSSYNEQFF.

There are many counts of this clonotype. The chain links TRBV28 to TRBJ2-7, with TRBD1 matching 8 bases. V lost 6 bases to trimming and J lost 3 bases; unmatched junction nucleotides: 16. CDR1 MDHEN and CDR2 SYDVKM come from the germline V gene. The CDR3 totals 17 residues. The CDR3 here is CASSLRGGQAINYEQYF. The DNA for the CDR3 is TGTGCCAGCAGCCTACGTGGGGGACAGGCAATAAACTACGAGCAGTACTTC.

The V gene is TRBV19, the J gene TRBJ2-7, with 8 bases lining up with TRBD2. The CDR3 spans 15 residues. The V gene's germline CDR1 is LNHDA and CDR2 SQIVND (reference sequence). The V and J ends lost 6 bases and 2 bases, in that order; junction bases with no gene match: 9. The CDR3 region has the DNA TGTGCCAGTAGAAGAGGGACTAGTCACACCTACGAGCAGTACTTC. Amino acids: CASRRGTSHTYEQYF.

In its sample, this clonotype was seen many times. The chain employs TRBV7-2 and TRBJ2-5; D uncertain. Per germline, CDR1 SGHTA and CDR2 FQGNSA. The CDR3 has 16 amino acids. V lost 1 base, J lost 0 bases, and 12 bases lay in between. The chain's CDR3 is CASSLEGSRNQETQYF. In nucleotides, the CDR3 is TGTGCCAGCAGCTTAGAAGGTTCGCGTAACCAAGAGACCCAGTACTTC.

In this sample, this clonotype turned up many times. V and J are TRBV12-3 or TRBV12-4 and TRBJ1-1, with 9 nucleotides matching TRBD1. The CDR3 has 13 amino acids. With 6 bases clipped from V and 7 bases from J, the junction kept 6 bases outside the gene matches. CDR3 in DNA: TGTGCCAGCAGATGGACAGGGGTGAATGAAGCTTTCTTT. Encoded protein: CASRWTGVNEAFF.